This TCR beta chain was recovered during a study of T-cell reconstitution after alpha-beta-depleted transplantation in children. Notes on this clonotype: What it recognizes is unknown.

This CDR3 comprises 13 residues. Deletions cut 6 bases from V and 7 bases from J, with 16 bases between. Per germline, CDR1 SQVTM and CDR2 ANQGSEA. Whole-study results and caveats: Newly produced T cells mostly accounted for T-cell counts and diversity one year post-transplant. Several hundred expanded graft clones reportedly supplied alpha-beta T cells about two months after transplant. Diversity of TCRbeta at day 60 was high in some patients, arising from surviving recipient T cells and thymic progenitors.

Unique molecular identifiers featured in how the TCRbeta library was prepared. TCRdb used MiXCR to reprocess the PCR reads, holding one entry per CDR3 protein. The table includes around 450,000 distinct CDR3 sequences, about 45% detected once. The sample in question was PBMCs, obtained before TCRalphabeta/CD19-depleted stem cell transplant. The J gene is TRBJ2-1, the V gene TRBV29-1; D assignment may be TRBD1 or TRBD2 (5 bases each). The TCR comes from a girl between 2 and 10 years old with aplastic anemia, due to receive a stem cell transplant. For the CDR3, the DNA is TGCAGCGTAGACAGTCAGGGACGGAATGAGCAGTTCTTC. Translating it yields CSVDSQGRNEQFF.